What follows describes a single TCR beta chain. What it recognizes is unknown. In germline, CDR1 is SNHLY, CDR2 FYNNEI. V lost 4 bases to trimming and J lost 0 bases, with 13 bases between them. The length of the CDR3 is 16 residues. The sample originates from a study of blood T cells in healthy people across ages. Background on the study: Template switching picked up about one barcoded beta molecule for each two T cells. Study-wide points: There were more naive CD4+ cells and higher diversity in long-lived donors than in aged donors.

With a J-beta primer mix and a sample-barcoded 5' primer, a second PCR ran about 7 to 11 cycles. TCRdb re-called the 5' RACE reads through MiXCR, storing one row per CDR3 protein. The sample has about 1.5 million distinct CDR3 sequences, about 42% seen once. Donors were healthy Caucasian individuals from Russia aged about 6 to 90. Every sample had a minimum of 6 million PBMCs isolated. Sequencing input: blood. The receptor was derived from a woman younger than 30 in good health. The rearrangement uses TRBV2 and TRBJ1-5, with a weak D call TRBD1 (5 bases). The CDR3: CASSGARTNSNQPQHF. DNA for the CDR3: TGTGCCAGCAGTGGGGCCCGGACAAATAGCAATCAGCCCCAGCATTTT.